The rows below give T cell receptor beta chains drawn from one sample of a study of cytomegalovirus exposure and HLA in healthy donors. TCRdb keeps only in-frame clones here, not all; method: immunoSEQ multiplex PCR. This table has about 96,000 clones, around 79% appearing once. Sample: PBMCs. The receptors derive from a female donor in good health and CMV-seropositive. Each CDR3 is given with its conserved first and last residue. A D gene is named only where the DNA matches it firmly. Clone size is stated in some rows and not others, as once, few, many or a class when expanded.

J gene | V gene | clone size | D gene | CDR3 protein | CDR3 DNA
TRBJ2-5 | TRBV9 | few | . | CASSVGEDGETQYF | TGTGCCAGCAGCGTAGGGGAGGACGGAGAGACCCAGTACTTC
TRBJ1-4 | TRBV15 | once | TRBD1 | CATSKGARDEKLFF | TGTGCCACCAGCAAGGGGGCGCGGGATGAAAAACTGTTTTTT
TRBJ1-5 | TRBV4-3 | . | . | CASSQDWEVYQPQHF | TGCGCCAGCAGCCAAGACTGGGAGGTGTATCAGCCCCAGCATTTT
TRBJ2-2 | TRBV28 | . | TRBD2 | CASSLWGLAGGPGTGELFF | TGTGCCAGCAGTTTATGGGGACTAGCGGGGGGGCCGGGCACCGGGGAGCTGTTTTTT
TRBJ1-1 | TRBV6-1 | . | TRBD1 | CASSTEGAATEAFF | TGTGCCAGCAGTACTGAGGGGGCGGCCACTGAAGCTTTCTTT
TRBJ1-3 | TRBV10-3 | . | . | CAISELDTISGNTIYF | TGTGCCATCAGTGAGTTGGACACGATCTCTGGAAACACCATATATTTT
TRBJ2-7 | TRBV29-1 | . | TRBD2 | CSVRTSGSYEQYF | TGCAGCGTTAGAACTAGCGGGAGTTACGAGCAGTACTTC
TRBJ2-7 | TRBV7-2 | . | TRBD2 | CASSPYLERGYSYEQYF | TGTGCCAGCAGCCCATACTTAGAGCGGGGGTACTCCTACGAGCAGTACTTC
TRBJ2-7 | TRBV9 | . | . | CASSLRQMPYEQYF | TGTGCCAGCAGCTTGCGACAGATGCCCTACGAGCAGTACTTC
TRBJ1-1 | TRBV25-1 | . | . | CASRKDGGNTEAFF | TGTGCCAGCAGGAAGGACGGGGGGAACACTGAAGCTTTCTTT
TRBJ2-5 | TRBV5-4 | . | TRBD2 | CASSTGTSGRASQYF | TGTGCCAGCAGCACGGGGACTAGCGGGAGGGCCTCCCAGTACTTC
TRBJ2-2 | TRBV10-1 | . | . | CASRAGGPYTNTGELFF | TGCGCCAGCAGGGCCGGGGGGCCCTACACGAACACCGGGGAGCTGTTTTTT
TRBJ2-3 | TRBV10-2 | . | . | CASSGTFTDTQYF | TGCGCCAGCAGTGGGACTTTCACAGATACGCAGTATTTT
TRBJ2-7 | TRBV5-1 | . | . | CASSYLQGKYEQYF | TGCGCCAGCAGCTACCTGCAGGGGAAATACGAGCAGTACTTC
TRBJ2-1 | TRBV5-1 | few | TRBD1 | CASGPGTGGANEQFF | TGCGCCAGCGGACCCGGGACAGGGGGGGCCAATGAGCAGTTCTTC
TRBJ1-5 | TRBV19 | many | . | CASSLPLRGPGGNQPQHF | TGTGCCAGTAGCCTCCCACTTAGAGGGCCGGGAGGAAATCAGCCCCAGCATTTT